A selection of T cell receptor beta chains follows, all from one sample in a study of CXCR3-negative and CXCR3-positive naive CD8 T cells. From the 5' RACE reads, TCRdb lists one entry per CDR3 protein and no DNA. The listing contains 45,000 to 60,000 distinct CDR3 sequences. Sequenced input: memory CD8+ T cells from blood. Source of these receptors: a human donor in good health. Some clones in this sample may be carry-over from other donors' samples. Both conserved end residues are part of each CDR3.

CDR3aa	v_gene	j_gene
CASSRGRGETQPQHF	TRBV28	TRBJ1-5
CASSQDYPGHYEQYF	TRBV4-3	TRBJ2-7
CASSSPDRPTGELFF	TRBV7-9	TRBJ2-2
CSVEGVGGDGYEQYF	TRBV29-1	TRBJ2-7
CASSEFPGPTYNEQFF	TRBV25-1	TRBJ2-1
CASSYAGGINEQFF	TRBV6-2/TRBV6-3	TRBJ2-1
CSVERQGAPDYGYTF	TRBV29-1	TRBJ1-2
CASSQEWGEREGTDTQYF	TRBV3-1	TRBJ2-3
CAMLVSDTQYF	TRBV12-3/TRBV12-4	TRBJ2-3
CSVSGQGDQETQYF	TRBV29-1	TRBJ2-5
CASSLAGVVNTDTQYF	TRBV7-2	TRBJ2-3
CASSLAQTGVTEAFF	TRBV7-8	TRBJ1-1
CSVVAGVTGELFF	TRBV29-1	TRBJ2-2
CASSLTGGVNTEAFF	TRBV7-9	TRBJ1-1
CAWTEGSAYEQYF	TRBV30	TRBJ2-7
CASSGLVEGGQGATGELFF	TRBV12-3/TRBV12-4	TRBJ2-2
CASEDGSYNEQFF	TRBV7-8	TRBJ2-1
CASSPIVVSTYYGYTF	TRBV12-3/TRBV12-4	TRBJ1-2